The entry that follows covers one T cell receptor beta chain sequence. The antigen is undetermined. The data are from a study of CD8+ T cells in alopecia areata. Study results and caveats: Greater clonality was observed in lesional scalp samples, especially alopecia totalis/universalis, versus normal scalp.

Described treatment: oral pan-JAK inhibitor, 5-10 mg twice daily. V gave up 5 bases and J gave up 0 bases, with 5 bases separating them. This CDR3 is 12 amino acids long. Germline loops: CDR1 MNHEY, CDR2 SMNVEV (reference sequence). RNA extraction and reverse transcription yielded cDNA as sequencing template. The method was immunoSEQ multiplex PCR; TCRdb's version includes in-frame clones alone and lacks a portion of them. The data show approximately 150,000 clones, 70% to 90% seen once. The rearrangement joins TRBV27 to TRBJ2-7; no clear D gene. Sequenced material: CD8+ T cells sorted from blood, taken at week 4, from a patient treated with tofacitinib. The clonotype was recovered from a human donor with alopecia areata. The CDR3 sequence is CASSHSSYEQYF. DNA of the CDR3: TGTGCCAGCAGTCACAGCTCCTACGAGCAGTACTTC.